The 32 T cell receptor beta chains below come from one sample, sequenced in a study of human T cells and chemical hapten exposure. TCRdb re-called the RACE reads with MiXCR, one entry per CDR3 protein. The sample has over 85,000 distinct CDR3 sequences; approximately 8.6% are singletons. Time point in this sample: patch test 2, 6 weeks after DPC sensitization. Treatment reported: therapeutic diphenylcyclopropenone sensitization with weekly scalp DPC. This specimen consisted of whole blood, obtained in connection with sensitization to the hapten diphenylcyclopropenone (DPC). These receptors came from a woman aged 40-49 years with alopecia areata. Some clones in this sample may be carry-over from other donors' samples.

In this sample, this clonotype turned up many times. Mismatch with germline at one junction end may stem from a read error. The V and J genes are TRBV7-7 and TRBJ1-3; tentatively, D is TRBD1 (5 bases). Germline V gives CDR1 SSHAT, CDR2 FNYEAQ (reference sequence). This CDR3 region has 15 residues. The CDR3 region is CASSLGTGSGNTIYF. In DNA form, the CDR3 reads TGTGCTAGCAGCTTAGGAACAGGATCTGGAAACACCATATATTTT.

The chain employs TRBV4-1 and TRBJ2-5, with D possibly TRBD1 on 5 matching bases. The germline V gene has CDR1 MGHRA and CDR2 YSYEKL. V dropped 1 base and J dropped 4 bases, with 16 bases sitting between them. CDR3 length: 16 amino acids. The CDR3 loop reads CASSQGLRANGETQYF. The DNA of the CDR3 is TGCGCCAGCAGCCAAGGTCTCAGGGCAAACGGAGAGACCCAGTACTTC.

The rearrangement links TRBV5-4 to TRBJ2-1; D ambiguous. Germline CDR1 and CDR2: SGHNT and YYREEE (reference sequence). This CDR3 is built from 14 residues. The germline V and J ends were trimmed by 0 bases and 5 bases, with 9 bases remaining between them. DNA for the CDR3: TGTGCCAGCAGCTTGGATGTCGGAGACAATGAGCAGTTCTTC. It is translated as CASSLDVGDNEQFF.

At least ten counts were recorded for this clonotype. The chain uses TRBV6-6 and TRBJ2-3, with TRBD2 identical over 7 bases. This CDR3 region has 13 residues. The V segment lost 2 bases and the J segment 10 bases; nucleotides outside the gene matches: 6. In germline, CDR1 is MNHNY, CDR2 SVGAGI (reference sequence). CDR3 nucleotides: TGTGCCAGCAGTTACACCACGACTAGCCCGCAGTATTTT. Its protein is CASSYTTTSPQYF.

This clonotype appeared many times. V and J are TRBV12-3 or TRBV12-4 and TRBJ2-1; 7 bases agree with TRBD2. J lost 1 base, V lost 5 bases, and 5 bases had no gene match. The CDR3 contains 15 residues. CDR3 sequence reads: CASSPRTSSYNEQFF. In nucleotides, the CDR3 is TGTGCCAGCAGTCCTCGGACTAGTTCCTACAATGAGCAGTTCTTC.

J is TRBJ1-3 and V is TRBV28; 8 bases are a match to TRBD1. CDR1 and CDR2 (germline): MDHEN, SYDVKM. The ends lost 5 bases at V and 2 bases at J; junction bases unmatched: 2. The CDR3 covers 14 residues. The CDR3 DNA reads TGTGCCAGCAGTATGGACAGGGCTGGAAACACCATATATTTT. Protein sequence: CASSMDRAGNTIYF.

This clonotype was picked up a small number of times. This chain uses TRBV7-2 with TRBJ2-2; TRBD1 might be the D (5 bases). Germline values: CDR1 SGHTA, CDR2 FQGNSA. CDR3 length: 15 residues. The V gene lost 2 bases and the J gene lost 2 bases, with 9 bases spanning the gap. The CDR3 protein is CASSLFDRNTGELFF. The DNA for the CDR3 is TGTGCCAGCAGCTTATTTGACAGAAACACCGGGGAGCTGTTTTTT.

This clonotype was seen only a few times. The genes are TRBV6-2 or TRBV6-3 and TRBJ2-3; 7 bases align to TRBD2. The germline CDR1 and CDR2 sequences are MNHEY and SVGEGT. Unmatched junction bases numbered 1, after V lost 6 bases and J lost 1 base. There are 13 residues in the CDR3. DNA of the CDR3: TGTGCCAGCAGGCTAGCGGGCACAGATACGCAGTATTTT. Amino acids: CASRLAGTDTQYF.

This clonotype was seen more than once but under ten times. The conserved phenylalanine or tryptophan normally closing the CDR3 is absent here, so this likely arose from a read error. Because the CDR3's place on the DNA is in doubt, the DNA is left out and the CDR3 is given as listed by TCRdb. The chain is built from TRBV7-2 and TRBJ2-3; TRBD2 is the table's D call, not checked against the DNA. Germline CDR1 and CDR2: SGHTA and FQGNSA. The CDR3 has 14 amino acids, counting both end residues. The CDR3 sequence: CASSSEPGLAPSNT.

For the CDR3, the DNA is TGCGCCAGCAGCCAAGCATATTCCGGAAACACCATATATTTT. This gives the protein CASSQAYSGNTIYF. J is TRBJ1-3 and V is TRBV4-1; D unresolved. The CDR3 totals 14 residues. The germline V gene has CDR1 MGHRA and CDR2 YSYEKL. Trimming left V 1 base short and J 4 bases short, with 8 bases between.

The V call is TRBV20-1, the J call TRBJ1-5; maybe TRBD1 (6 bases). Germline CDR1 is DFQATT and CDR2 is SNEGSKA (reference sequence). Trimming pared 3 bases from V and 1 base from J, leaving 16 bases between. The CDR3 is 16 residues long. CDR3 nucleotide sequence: TGCAGTGCTAGCCACCAGGGGTCGTGGAGCAATCAGCCCCAGCATTTT. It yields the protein CSASHQGSWSNQPQHF.

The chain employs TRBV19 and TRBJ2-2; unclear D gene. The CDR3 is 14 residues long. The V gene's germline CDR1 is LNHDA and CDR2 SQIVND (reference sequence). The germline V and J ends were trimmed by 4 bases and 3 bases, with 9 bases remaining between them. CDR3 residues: CASSKVWDTGELFF. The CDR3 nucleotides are TGTGCCAGTAGTAAAGTGTGGGACACCGGGGAGCTGTTTTTT. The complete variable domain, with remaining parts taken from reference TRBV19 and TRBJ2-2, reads DGGITQSPKYLFRKEGQNVTLSCEQNLNHDAMYWYRQDPGQGLRLIYYSQIVNDFQKGDIAEGYSVSREKKESFPLTVTSAQKNPTAFYLCASSKVWDTGELFFGEGSRLTVL.

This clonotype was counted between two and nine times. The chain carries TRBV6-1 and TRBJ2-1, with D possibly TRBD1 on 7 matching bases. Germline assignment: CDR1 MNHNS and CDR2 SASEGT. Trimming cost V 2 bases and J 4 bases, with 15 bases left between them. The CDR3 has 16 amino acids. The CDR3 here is CASSEIGRGDYNEQFF. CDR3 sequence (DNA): TGTGCCAGCAGTGAAATCGGCAGGGGGGATTACAATGAGCAGTTCTTC.

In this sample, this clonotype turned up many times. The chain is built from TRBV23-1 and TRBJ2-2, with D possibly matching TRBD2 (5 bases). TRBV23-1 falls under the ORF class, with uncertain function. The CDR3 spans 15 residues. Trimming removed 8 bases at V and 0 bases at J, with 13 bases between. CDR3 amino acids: CASGGSGANTGELFF. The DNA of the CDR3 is TGCGCCAGCGGCGGCAGCGGCGCGAACACCGGGGAGCTGTTTTTT.

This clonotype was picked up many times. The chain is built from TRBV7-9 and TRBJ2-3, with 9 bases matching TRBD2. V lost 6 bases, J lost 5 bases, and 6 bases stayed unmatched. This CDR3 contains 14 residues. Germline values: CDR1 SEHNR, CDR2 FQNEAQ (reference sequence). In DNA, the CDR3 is TGTGCCAGCAGTCAGCGGGAGGCGGGAGATACGCAGTATTTT. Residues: CASSQREAGDTQYF.

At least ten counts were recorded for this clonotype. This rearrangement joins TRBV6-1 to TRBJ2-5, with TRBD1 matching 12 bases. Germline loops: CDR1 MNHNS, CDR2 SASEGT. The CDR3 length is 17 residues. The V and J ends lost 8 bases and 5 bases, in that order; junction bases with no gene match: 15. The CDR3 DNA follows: TGTGCCAGCCGAGCCGGGACAGGGGGCACGACAGGCGAGACCCAGTACTTC. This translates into CASRAGTGGTTGETQYF.

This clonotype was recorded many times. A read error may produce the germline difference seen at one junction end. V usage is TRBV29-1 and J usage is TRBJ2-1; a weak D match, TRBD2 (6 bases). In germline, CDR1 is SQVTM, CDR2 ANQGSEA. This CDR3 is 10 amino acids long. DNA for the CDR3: TGCAGCGTTGACCATCGGGAGCACTTCTTC. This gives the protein CSVDHREHFF.

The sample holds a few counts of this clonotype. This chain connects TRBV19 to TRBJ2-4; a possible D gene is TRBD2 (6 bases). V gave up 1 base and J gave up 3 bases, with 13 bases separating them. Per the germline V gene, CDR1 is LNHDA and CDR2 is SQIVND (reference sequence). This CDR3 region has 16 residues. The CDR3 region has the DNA TGTGCCAGTAGTATAGGCGGAGAGGGACTCAAAAACATTCAGTACTTC. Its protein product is CASSIGGEGLKNIQYF.

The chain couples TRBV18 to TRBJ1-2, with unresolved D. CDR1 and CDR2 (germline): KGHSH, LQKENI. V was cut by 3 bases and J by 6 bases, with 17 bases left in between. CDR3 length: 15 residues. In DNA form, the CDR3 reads TGTGCCAGCTCACCCAGTAGCCCGGGAATAGATGGCTACACCTTC. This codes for CASSPSSPGIDGYTF.

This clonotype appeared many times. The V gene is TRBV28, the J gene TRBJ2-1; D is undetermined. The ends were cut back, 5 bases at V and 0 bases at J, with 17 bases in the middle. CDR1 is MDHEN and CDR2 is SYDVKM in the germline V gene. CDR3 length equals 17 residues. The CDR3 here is CASSLLKPASSYNEQFF. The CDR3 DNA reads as TGTGCCAGCAGTCTACTTAAGCCGGCTAGCTCCTACAATGAGCAGTTCTTC.

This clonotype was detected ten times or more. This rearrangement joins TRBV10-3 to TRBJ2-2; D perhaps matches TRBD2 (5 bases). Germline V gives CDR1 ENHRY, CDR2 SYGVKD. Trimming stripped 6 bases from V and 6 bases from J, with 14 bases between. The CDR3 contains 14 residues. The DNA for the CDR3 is TGTGCCATCAGCGCGACTAAGTCGGCCGGGGAGCTGTTTTTT. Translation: CAISATKSAGELFF.

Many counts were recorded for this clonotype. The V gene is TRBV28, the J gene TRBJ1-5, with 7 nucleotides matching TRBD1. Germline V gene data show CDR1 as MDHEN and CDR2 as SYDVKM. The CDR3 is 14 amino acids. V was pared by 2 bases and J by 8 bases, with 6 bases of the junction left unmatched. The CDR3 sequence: CASSLIGGGKPQHF. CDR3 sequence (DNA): TGTGCCAGCAGTTTAATAGGGGGCGGGAAGCCCCAGCATTTT.

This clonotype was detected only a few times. The CDR3 region is CASSPTGAGEAFF. DNA for the CDR3: TGTGCCAGCAGCCCCACGGGGGCGGGAGAAGCTTTCTTT. The chain links TRBV11-2 to TRBJ1-1, with D possibly being TRBD1 (6 bases). The CDR3 consists of 13 residues. Per the germline V gene, CDR1 is SGHAT and CDR2 is FQNNGV. The germline V and J ends were trimmed by 5 bases and 8 bases, with 15 bases remaining between them. The full variable domain, rest sourced from reference TRBV11-2 and TRBJ1-1, is EAGVAQSPRYKIIEKRQSVAFWCNPISGHATLYWYQQILGQGPKLLIQFQNNGVVDDSQLPKDRFSAERLKGVDSTLKIQPAKLEDSAVYLCASSPTGAGEAFFGQGTRLTVV.

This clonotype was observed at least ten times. CDR3: CASSSGTSGYNEQFF. CDR3 bases: TGTGCCAGCAGTTCCGGGACTAGCGGGTACAATGAGCAGTTCTTC. The chain carries TRBV6-2 or TRBV6-3 and TRBJ2-1, with 12 bases matching TRBD2. Germline CDR1 and CDR2: MNHEY and SVGEGT. The CDR3 totals 15 residues. Unmatched junction bases numbered 2, after V lost 4 bases and J lost 4 bases.

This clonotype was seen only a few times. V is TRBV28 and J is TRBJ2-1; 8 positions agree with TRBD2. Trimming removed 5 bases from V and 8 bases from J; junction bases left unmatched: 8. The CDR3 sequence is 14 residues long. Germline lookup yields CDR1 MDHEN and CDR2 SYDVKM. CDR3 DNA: TGTGCCAGCAGTCCGGGAGGGGAGCGGGATGAGCAGTTCTTC. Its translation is CASSPGGERDEQFF. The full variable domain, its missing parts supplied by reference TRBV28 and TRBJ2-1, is DVKVTQSSRYLVKRTGEKVFLECVQDMDHENMFWYRQDPGLGLRLIYFSYDVKMKEKGDIPEGYSVSREKKERFSLILESASTNQTSMYLCASSPGGERDEQFFGPGTRLTVL.

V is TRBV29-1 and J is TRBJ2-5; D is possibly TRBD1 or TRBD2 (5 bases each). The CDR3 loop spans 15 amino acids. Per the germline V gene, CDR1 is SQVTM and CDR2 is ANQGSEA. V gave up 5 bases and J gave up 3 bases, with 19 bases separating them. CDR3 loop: CSVTRWGSAEETQYF. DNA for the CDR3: TGCAGCGTTACGCGATGGGGGAGTGCAGAAGAGACCCAGTACTTC.

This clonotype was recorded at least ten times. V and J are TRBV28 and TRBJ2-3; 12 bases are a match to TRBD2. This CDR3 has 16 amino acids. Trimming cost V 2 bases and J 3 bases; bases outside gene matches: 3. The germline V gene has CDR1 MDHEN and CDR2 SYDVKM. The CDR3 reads CASSLGLAGTTDTQYF. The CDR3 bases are TGTGCCAGCAGTTTAGGACTAGCGGGAACGACAGATACGCAGTATTTT.

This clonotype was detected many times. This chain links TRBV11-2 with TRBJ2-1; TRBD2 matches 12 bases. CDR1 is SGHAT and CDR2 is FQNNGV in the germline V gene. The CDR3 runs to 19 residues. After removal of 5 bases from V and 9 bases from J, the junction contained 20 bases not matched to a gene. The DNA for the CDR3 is TGTGCCAGCAGCCTCCTCTCGTTAGGACTAGCGGGATGGGGGATTGAGCAGTTCTTC. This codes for CASSLLSLGLAGWGIEQFF. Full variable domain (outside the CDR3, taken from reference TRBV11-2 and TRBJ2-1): EAGVAQSPRYKIIEKRQSVAFWCNPISGHATLYWYQQILGQGPKLLIQFQNNGVVDDSQLPKDRFSAERLKGVDSTLKIQPAKLEDSAVYLCASSLLSLGLAGWGIEQFFGPGTRLTVL.

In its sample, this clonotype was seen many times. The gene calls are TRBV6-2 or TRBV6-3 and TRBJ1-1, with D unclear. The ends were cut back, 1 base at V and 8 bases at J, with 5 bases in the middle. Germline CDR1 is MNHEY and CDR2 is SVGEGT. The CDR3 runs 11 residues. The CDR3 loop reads CASSYWGEAFF. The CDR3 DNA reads TGTGCCAGCAGTTACTGGGGAGAAGCTTTCTTT.

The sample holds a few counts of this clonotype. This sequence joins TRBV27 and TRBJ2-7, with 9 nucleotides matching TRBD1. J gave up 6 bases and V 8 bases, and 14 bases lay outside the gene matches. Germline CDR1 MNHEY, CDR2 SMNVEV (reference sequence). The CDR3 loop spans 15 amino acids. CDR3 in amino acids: CASGVAGTGLIEQYF. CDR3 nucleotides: TGTGCCAGCGGAGTGGCCGGGACAGGGCTGATCGAGCAGTACTTC.

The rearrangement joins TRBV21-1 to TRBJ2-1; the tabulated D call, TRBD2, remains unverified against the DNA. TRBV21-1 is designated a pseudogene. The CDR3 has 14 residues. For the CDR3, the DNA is TGTGCCAGCAGGGGTGGCGGGAGGTGGATTGAGCAGTTCTTC. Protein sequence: CASRGGGRWIEQFF.

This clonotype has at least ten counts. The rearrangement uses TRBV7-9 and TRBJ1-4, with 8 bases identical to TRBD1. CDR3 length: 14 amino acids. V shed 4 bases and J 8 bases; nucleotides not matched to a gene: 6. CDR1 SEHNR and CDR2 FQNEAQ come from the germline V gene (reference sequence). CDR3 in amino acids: CASSSAGGREKLFF. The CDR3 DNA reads TGTGCCAGCAGCTCGGCAGGGGGCCGGGAAAAACTGTTTTTT.